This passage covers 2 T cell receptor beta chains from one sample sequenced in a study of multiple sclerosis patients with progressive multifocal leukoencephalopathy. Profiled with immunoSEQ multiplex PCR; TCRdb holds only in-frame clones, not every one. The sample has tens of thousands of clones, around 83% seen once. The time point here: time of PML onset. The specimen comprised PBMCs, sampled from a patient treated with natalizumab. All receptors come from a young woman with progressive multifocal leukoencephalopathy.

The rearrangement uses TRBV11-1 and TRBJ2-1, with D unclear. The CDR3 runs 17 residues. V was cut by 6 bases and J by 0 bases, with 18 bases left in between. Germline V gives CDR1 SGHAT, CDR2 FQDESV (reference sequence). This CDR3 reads CASRLKGTELSYNEQFF. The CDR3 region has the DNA TGTGCCAGCAGACTAAAAGGCACGGAGCTCTCCTACAATGAGCAGTTCTTC.

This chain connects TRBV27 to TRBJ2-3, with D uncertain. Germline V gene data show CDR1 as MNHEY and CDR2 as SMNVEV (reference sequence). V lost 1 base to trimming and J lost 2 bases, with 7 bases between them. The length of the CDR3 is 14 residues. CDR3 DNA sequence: TGTGCCAGCAGTTTATTGGCCGTCACAGATACGCAGTATTTT. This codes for CASSLLAVTDTQYF.